This T cell receptor beta chain was recovered during a study of blood T cell repertoires in COVID-19. Study as a whole: There were acute and convalescent COVID-19 samples, and they came from the United States, Italy and Spain. PBMCs, B-cell-depleted T cells, or T cells were the source of the cDNA or gDNA that made up the material.

This clone was detected once. Original analysis: Researchers report that nucleated cell counts were estimated from reference gene primer amplification. Clones were read by immunoSEQ multiplex PCR, and TCRdb kept only the in-frame ones, dropping some. The V and J calls and the clone size are those of that table, but D and trimming were determined from the DNA. The top ten clones hold over 3.5% of a sample with some 90,000 clones, 90% to 95% of them seen once. After removal of 7 bases from V and 4 bases from J, the junction contained 8 bases not matched to a gene. The germline V gene encodes CDR1 SGHAT and CDR2 FQNNGV. CDR3 length equals 14 residues.

The V gene is TRBV11-2, the J gene TRBJ2-7; the match to TRBD1 covers 9 bases. Sequences were obtained from peripheral blood. This TCR was sampled from a woman in her fifties or sixties in a cohort sampled during active COVID-19. In DNA, the CDR3 is TGTGCCAGCACCCAGACAGGGGGGAGGTACGAGCAGTACTTC. This sequence encodes CASTQTGGRYEQYF.